This is a list of T cell receptor beta chains from one sample in a study of blood T cell repertoires in COVID-19. Measured with immunoSEQ multiplex PCR; TCRdb has only the in-frame clones, and not every one. The sample lists some 76,000 clones, around 79% seen once, with more than 9.5% in the top ten. The specimen was peripheral blood. The receptors here all came from a man aged 50 to 59 with acute or convalescent COVID-19. CDR3s include the opening cysteine and the closing phenylalanine or tryptophan. D genes are given only for firm matches. Rows give clone size only sometimes, using once, few, many, or a class for an expanded clone.

TRBJ2-1 few TRBD1 19 TRBV5-1 TGCGCCAGCAGCTTGGCCGACAGGGGCTCCCTCTATGCCTACAATGAGCAGTTCTTC CASSLADRGSLYAYNEQFF
TRBJ1-2 - - 13 TRBV18 TGTGCCAGCTCACCACCGGAGCTCTATGGCTACACCTTC CASSPPELYGYTF
TRBJ2-5 - - 15 TRBV11-2 TGTGCCAGCAGCTTAGGCGGACAGATCGAAGAGACCCAGTACTTC CASSLGGQIEETQYF
TRBJ1-1 - - 14 TRBV7-2 TGTGCCAGCAGCCAGGACTTAAAGAACACTGAAGCTTTCTTT CASSQDLKNTEAFF
TRBJ2-5 - - 14 TRBV6-6 TGTGCCAGCAGTTACCCCGGGTTGGAAGAGACCCAGTACTTC CASSYPGLEETQYF
TRBJ2-3 - - 15 TRBV18 TGTGCCAGCTCACCACTAGCGACTAGCACAGATACGCAGTATTTT CASSPLATSTDTQYF
TRBJ1-6 - - 17 TRBV5-1 TGCGCCAGCAGCTTGGATTGGCCAAGCTCCTATAATTCACCCCTCCACTTT CASSLDWPSSYNSPLHF
TRBJ1-1 - - 14 TRBV7-2 TGTGCCAGCAGCTTAGGAGGGGGAGGGACTGAAGCTTTCTTT CASSLGGGGTEAFF
TRBJ2-1 - TRBD1 13 TRBV3-1/TRBV3-2 TGTGCCAGCGAACGTGGACAGGGTGACGAGCAGTTCTTC CASERGQGDEQFF
TRBJ2-5 few - 16 TRBV7-2 TGTGCCAGCAGCCCCCCCCGCAGGTACATTACAGAGACCCAGTACTTC CASSPPRRYITETQYF
TRBJ1-1 - - 13 TRBV19 TGTGCCAGTAGTATGGGGCCAGGAACTGAAGCTTTCTTT CASSMGPGTEAFF
TRBJ1-6 - - 14 TRBV7-2 TGTGCCAGCAGCCCAGGACAGTATAATTCACCCCTCCACTTT CASSPGQYNSPLHF
TRBJ1-5 - - 16 TRBV6-2/TRBV6-3 TGTGCCAGCAGTGACCGAATCACTGGGGGCTACCAGCCCCAGCATTTT CASSDRITGGYQPQHF
TRBJ2-7 - TRBD2 16 TRBV5-1 TGCGCCAGCAGCCTACGGTTGGCGGGAGGCTCCTACGAGCAGTACTTC CASSLRLAGGSYEQYF
TRBJ1-1 - - 14 TRBV5-8 TGTGCCAGCAGCTTGGACAGGGAGATCGCTGAAGCTTTCTTT CASSLDREIAEAFF
TRBJ2-2 once TRBD1 18 TRBV7-3 TGTGCCAGCAGCCCCCGGGACAGGGATCGTATCATCCCCGGGGAGCTGTTTTTT CASSPRDRDRIIPGELFF
TRBJ2-2 - - 15 TRBV6-5 TGTGCCAGCACCTACGGGGTAAGGAACACCGGGGAGCTGTTTTTT CASTYGVRNTGELFF
TRBJ1-5 - TRBD1 14 TRBV5-6 TGTGCCAGCAGCAACAGGGGGAACAATCAGCCCCAGCATTTT CASSNRGNNQPQHF
TRBJ1-1 - TRBD1 16 TRBV25-1 TGTGCCAGCAGTGAATATACCACAGGGGGCGACACTGAAGCTTTCTTT CASSEYTTGGDTEAFF
TRBJ2-1 - TRBD2 14 TRBV29-1 TGCAGCGCGGGACTAGCGGTACGAGGGAATGAGCAGTTCTTC CSAGLAVRGNEQFF
TRBJ1-1 - TRBD1 16 TRBV18 TGTGCCAGCTCATCGCAGGGGGCTGGAATGAACACTGAAGCTTTCTTT CASSSQGAGMNTEAFF
TRBJ2-7 - - 13 TRBV28 TGTGCCAGCAGTTTGGGGGGGCCCTACGAGCAGTACTTC CASSLGGPYEQYF
TRBJ2-5 - TRBD2 14 TRBV29-1 TGCAGCGTTCGACTAGCGGGGGGAGGGGAGACCCAGTACTTC CSVRLAGGGETQYF
TRBJ1-4 - TRBD1 17 TRBV3-1/TRBV3-2 TGTGCCAGCAGCCAAGTCCCGGGACAGGGGGAGAGTGAAAAACTGTTTTTT CASSQVPGQGESEKLFF
TRBJ2-7 - TRBD2 18 TRBV4-2 TGTGCCAGCAGCCAAGATTTGGGGACTAGCGTTTCCCCCTACGAGCAGTACTTC CASSQDLGTSVSPYEQYF
TRBJ1-4 once TRBD1 13 TRBV18 TGTGCCAGCTCACCGGGACAGAATGAAAAACTGTTTTTT CASSPGQNEKLFF
TRBJ2-1 - - 15 TRBV15 TGTGCCACCAGCGGGGGAGGTAGTTCCTACAATGAGCAGTTCTTC CATSGGGSSYNEQFF
TRBJ2-7 - TRBD2 17 TRBV7-2 TGTGCCAGCAGCCCCTCAGCGGGGGGCTCCACCTCCTACGAGCAGTACTTC CASSPSAGGSTSYEQYF
TRBJ2-2 - TRBD1 16 TRBV9 TGTGCCAGCAGCGTTGGGACAGTATCGAACACCGGGGAGCTGTTTTTT CASSVGTVSNTGELFF
TRBJ2-5 - - 16 TRBV7-6 TGTGCCAGCAGCTCCGGAGGGGCAGGGCGAAGGGAGACCCAGTACTTC CASSSGGAGRRETQYF
TRBJ2-1 - - 13 TRBV12-3/TRBV12-4 TGTGCCAGCAGTTTATCACCTAGCAATGAGCAGTTCTTC CASSLSPSNEQFF
TRBJ2-3 few TRBD2 17 TRBV7-6 TGTGCCAGCAGCCCAGGACTTGCGGGAGAGGGCACAGATACGCAGTATTTT CASSPGLAGEGTDTQYF
TRBJ2-5 - TRBD2 15 TRBV11-3 TGTGCCAGCAGCTTGACTAGCGGGAGTGGTGAGACCCAGTACTTC CASSLTSGSGETQYF
TRBJ1-6 - TRBD1 15 TRBV2 TGTGCCAGCAAACGGACAGGGAATTATAATTCACCCCTCCACTTT CASKRTGNYNSPLHF